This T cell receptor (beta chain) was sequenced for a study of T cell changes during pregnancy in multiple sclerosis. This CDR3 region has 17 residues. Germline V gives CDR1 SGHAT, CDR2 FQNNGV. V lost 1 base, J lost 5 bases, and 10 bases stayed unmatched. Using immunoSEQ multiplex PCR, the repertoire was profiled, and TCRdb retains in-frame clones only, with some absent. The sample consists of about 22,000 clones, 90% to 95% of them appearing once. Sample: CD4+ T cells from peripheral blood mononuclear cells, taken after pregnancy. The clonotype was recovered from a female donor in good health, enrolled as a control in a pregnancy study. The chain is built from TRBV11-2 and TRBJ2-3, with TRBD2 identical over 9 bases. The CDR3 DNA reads TGTGCCAGCAGCTTAGGTATTGCGGGAGGGCCGGGAGATACGCAGTATTTT. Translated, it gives CASSLGIAGGPGDTQYF.